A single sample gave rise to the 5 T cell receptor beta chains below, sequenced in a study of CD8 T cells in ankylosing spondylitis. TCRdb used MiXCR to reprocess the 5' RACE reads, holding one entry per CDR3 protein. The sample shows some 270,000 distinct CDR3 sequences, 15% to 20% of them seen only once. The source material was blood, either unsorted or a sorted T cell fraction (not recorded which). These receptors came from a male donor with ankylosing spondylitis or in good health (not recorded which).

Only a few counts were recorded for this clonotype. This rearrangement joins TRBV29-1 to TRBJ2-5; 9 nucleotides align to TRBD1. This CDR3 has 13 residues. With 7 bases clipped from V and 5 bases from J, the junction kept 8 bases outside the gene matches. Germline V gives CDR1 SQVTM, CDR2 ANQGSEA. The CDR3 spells CSAQGAWGETQYF. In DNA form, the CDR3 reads TGCAGCGCACAGGGGGCGTGGGGGGAGACCCAGTACTTC. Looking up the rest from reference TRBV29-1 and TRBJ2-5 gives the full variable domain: SAVISQKPSRDICQRGTSLTIQCQVDSQVTMMFWYRQQPGQSLTLIATANQGSEATYESGFVIDKFPISRPNLTFSTLTVSNMSPEDSSIYLCSAQGAWGETQYFGPGTRLLVL.

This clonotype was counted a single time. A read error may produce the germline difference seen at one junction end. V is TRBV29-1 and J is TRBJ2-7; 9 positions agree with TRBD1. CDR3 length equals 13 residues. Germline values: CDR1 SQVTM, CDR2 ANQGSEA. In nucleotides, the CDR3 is TGCAGCGTTGAAAGGGGACAGGGCTACGAGGAGTACTTC. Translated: CSVERGQGYEEYF.

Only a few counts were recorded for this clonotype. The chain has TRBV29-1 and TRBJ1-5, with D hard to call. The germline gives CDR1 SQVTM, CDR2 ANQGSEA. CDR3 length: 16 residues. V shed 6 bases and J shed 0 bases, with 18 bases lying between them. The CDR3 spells CSVLITGASSNQPQHF. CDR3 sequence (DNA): TGCAGCGTCCTAATAACCGGAGCATCTAGCAATCAGCCCCAGCATTTT.

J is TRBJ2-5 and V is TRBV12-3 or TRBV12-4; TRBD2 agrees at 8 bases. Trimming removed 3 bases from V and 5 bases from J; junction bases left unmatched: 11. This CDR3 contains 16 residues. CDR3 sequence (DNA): TGTGCCAGCAGTTTTGGTCCGGGAGGGCTGGGGGAGACCCAGTACTTC. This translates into CASSFGPGGLGETQYF.

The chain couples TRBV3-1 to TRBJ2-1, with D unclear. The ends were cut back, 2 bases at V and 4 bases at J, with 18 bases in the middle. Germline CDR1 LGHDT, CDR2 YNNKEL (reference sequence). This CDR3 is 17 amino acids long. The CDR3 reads CASSQNTLDSYYNEQFF. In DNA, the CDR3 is TGTGCCAGCAGCCAAAACACCCTAGATTCATATTACAATGAGCAGTTCTTC.